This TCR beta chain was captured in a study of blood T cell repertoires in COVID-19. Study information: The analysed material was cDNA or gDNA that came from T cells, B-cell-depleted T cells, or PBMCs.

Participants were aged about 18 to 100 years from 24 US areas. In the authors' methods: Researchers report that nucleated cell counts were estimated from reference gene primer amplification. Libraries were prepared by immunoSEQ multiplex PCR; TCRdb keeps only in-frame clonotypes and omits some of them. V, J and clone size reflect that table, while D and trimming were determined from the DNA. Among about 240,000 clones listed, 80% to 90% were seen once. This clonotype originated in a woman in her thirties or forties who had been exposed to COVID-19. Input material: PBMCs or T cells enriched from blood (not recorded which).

The CDR3 region has the DNA TGTGCCAGCTCACGGGGTTTAGCGTTAATCTACAATGAGCAGTTCTTC. Translating gives CASSRGLALIYNEQFF. The chain is built from TRBV18 and TRBJ2-1, with D possibly matching TRBD2 (5 bases). CDR1 and CDR2 (germline): KGHSH, LQKENI. V shed 4 bases and J shed 3 bases, with 16 bases lying between them. The CDR3 runs 16 residues. Looking up the rest from reference TRBV18 and TRBJ2-1 gives the full variable domain: NAGVMQNPRHLVRRRGQEARLRCSPMKGHSHVYWYRQLPEEGLKFMVYLQKENIIDESGMPKERFSAEFPKEGPSILRIQQVVRGDSAAYFCASSRGLALIYNEQFFGPGTRLTVL.